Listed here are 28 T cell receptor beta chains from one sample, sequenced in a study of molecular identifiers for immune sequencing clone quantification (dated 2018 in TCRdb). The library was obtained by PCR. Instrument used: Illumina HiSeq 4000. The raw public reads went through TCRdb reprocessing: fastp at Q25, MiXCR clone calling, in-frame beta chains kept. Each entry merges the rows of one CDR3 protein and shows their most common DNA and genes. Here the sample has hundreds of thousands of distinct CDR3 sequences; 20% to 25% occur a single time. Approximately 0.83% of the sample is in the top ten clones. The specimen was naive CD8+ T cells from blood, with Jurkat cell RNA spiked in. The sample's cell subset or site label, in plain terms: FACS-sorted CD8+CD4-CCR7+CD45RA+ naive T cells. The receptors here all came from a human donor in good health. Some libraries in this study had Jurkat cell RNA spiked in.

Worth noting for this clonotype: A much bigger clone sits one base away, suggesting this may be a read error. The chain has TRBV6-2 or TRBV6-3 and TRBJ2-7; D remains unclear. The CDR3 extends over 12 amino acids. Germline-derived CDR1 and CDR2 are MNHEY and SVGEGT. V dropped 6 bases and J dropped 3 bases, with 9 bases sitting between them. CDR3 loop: CASSSSFYEQYF. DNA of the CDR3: TGTGCCAGCAGCTCGAGCTTCTACGAGCAGTACTTC.

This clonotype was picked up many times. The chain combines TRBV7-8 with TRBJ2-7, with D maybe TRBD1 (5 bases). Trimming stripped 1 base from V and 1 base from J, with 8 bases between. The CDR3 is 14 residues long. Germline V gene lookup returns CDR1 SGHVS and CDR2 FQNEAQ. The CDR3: CASSLVYRSYEQYF. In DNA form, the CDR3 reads TGTGCCAGCAGCTTAGTTTACAGGTCCTACGAGCAGTACTTC.

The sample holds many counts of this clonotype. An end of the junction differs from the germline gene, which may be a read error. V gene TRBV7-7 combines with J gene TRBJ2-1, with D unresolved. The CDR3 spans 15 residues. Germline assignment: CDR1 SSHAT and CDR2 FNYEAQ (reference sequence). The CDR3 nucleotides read TGTGCTAGCAGCTTGGGGTCTAGCTCCTACAATGAGCAGTTCTTC. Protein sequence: CASSLGSSSYNEQFF.

In DNA, the CDR3 is TGTGCCAGCACGAAGGCGGGAGGGCTCACAGATACGCAGTATTTT. Translating it yields CASTKAGGLTDTQYF. The chain uses TRBV6-5 and TRBJ2-3, with 9 bases identical to TRBD2. Germline assignment: CDR1 MNHEY and CDR2 SVGAGI. The CDR3 length is 15 residues. J gave up 2 bases and V 7 bases, and 7 bases lay outside the gene matches.

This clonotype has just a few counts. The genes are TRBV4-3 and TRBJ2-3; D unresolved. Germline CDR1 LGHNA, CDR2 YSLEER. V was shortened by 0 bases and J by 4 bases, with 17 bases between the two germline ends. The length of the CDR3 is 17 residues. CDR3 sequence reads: CASSQDLPGSIADTQYF. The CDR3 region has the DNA TGCGCCAGCAGCCAAGATTTACCAGGATCCATCGCAGATACGCAGTATTTT.

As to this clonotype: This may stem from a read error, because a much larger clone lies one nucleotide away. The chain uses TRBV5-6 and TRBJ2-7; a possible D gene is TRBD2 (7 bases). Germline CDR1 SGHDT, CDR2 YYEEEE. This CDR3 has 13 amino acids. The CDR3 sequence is CASSFWGGLGMLV. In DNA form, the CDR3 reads TGTGCCAGCAGCTTCTGGGGGGGCTTAGGGATGTTAGTC.

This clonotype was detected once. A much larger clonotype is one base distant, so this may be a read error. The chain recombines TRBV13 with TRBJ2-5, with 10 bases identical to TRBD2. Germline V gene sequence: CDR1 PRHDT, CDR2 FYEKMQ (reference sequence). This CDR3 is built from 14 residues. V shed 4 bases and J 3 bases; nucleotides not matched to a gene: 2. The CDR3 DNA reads TGTGCCAGCAGCTCAAGCGGGGGGGAAGAGACCCAGTACTTC. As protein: CASSSSGGEETQYF.

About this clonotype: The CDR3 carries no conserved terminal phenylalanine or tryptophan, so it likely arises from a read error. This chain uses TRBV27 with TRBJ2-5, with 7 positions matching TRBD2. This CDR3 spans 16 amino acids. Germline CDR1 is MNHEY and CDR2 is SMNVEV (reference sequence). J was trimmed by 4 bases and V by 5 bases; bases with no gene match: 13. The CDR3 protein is CASSPLGVAGVETQYS. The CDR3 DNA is TGTGCCAGCAGTCCTCTAGGGGTAGCGGGCGTAGAGACCCAGTACTCC.

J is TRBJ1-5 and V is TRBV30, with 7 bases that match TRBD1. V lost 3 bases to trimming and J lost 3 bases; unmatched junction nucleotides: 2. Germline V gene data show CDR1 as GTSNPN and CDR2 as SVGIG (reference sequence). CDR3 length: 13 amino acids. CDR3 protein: CAWRGQSNQPQHF. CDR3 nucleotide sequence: TGTGCCTGGAGGGGACAGTCCAATCAGCCCCAGCATTTT.

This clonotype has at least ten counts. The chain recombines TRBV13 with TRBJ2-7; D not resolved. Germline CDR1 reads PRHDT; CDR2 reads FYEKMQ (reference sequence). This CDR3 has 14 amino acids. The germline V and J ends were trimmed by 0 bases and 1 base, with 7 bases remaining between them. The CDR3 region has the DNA TGTGCCAGCAGCTTAGGCAGGCCTTCCTACGAGCAGTACTTC. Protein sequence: CASSLGRPSYEQYF.

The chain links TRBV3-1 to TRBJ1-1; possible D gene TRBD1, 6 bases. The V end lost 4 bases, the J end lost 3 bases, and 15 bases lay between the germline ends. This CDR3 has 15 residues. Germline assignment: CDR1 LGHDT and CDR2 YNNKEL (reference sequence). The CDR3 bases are TGTGCCAGCAGCCTGGGGGCAGGGATGCACACTGAAGCTTTCTTT. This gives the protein CASSLGAGMHTEAFF.

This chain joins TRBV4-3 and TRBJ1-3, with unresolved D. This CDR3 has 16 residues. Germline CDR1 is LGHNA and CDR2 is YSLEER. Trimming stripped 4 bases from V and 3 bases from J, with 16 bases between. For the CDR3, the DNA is TGCGCCAGCAGCCGAGATTCGTTGGGGTTTGGAAACACCATATATTTT. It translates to CASSRDSLGFGNTIYF.

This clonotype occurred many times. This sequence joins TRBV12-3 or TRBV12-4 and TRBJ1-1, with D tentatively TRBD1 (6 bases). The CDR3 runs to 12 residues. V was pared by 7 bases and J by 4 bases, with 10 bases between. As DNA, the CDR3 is TGTGCCAGCACTCAGGGGAGCACTGAAGCTTTCTTT. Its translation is CASTQGSTEAFF.

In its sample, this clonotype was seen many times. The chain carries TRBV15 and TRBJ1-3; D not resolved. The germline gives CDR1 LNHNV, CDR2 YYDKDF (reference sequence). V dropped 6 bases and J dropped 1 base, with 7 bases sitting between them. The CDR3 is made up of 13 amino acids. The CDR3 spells CATRAVSGNTIYF. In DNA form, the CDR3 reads TGTGCCACCAGGGCGGTATCTGGAAACACCATATATTTT.

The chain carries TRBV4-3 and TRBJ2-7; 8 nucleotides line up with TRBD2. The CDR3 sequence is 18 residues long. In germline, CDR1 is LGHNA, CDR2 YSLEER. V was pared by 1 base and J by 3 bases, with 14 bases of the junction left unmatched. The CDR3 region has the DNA TGCGCCAGCAGCCAAGCAGTGGAAGAAGCGGGGGAGGGCTACGAGCAGTACTTC. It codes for CASSQAVEEAGEGYEQYF.

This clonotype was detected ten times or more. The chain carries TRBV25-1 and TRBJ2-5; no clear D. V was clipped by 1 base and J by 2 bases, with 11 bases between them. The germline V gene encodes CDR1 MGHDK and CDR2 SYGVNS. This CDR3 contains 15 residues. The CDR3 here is CASSEFFRNQETQYF. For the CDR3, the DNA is TGTGCCAGCAGTGAATTCTTTAGGAATCAAGAGACCCAGTACTTC.

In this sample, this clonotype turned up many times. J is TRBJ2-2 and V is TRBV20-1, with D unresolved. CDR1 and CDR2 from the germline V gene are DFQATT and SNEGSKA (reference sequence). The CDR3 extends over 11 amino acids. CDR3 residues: CSIRNTGELFF. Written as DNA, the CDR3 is TGCTCCATTAGGAACACCGGGGAGCTGTTTTTT.

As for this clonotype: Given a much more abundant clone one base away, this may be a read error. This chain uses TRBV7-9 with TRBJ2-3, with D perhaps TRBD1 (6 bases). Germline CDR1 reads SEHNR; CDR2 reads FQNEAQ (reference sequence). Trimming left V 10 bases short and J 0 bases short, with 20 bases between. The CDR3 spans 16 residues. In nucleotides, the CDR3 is TGTGCCACTGCTGGGGACACAGCACGGAGCACAGATACGCAGTATTTT. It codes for CATAGDTARSTDTQYF.

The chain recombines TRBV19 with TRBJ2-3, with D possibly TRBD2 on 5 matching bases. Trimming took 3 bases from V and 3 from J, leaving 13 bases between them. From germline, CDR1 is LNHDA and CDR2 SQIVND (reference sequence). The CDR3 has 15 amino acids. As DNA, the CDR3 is TGTGCCAGTAGTATTGTTGAGGGAACTACAGATACGCAGTATTTT. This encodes CASSIVEGTTDTQYF.

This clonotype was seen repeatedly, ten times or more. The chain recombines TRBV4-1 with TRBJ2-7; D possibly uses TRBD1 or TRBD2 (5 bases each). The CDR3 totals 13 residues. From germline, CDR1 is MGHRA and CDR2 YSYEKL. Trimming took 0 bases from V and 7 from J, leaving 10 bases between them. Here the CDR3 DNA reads TGCGCCAGCAGCCAAGATAGAGGGGAGGAGCAGTACTTC. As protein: CASSQDRGEEQYF.

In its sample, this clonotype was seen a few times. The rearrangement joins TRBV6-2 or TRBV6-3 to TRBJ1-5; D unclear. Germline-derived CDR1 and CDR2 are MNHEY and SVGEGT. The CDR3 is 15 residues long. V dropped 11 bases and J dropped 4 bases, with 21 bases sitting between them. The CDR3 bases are TGTGCCCCGATCTCATCCGCCCCAGGAAATCAGCCCCAGCATTTT. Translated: CAPISSAPGNQPQHF.

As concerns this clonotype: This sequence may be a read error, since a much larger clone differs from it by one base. This CDR3 is CASSRRDIDTRYF. In DNA, the CDR3 is TGTGCCAGCAGCCGCCGGGACATAGATACGCGGTATTTT. The chain couples TRBV3-1 to TRBJ2-3; D is possibly TRBD1 (6 bases). This CDR3 contains 13 residues. Germline V lookup: CDR1 LGHDT, CDR2 YNNKEL (reference sequence).

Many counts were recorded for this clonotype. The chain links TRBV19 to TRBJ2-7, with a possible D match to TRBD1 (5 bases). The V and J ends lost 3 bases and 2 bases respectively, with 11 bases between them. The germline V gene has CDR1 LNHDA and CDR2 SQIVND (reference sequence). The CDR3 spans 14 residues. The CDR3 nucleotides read TGTGCCAGTAGTATGTCAGGGATAGCCTACGAGCAGTACTTC. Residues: CASSMSGIAYEQYF. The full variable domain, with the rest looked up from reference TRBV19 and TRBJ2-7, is DGGITQSPKYLFRKEGQNVTLSCEQNLNHDAMYWYRQDPGQGLRLIYYSQIVNDFQKGDIAEGYSVSREKKESFPLTVTSAQKNPTAFYLCASSMSGIAYEQYFGPGTRLTVT.

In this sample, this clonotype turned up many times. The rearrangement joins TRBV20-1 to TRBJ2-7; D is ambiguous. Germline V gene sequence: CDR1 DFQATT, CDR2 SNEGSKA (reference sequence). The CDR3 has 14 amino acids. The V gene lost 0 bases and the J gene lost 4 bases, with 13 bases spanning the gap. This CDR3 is CSARDEVEGYEQYF. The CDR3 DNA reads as TGCAGTGCTAGAGATGAGGTAGAAGGGTACGAGCAGTACTTC.

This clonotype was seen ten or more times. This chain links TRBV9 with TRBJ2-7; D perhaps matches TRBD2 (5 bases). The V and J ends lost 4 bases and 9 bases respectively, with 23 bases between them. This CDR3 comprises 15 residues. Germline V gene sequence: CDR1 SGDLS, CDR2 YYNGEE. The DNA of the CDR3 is TGTGCCAGCAGCCCCGGAGGAGGTCCCTACGTAGGGCAGTACTTC. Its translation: CASSPGGGPYVGQYF. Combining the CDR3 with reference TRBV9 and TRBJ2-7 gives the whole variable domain DSGVTQTPKHLITATGQRVTLRCSPRSGDLSVYWYQQSLDQGLQFLIQYYNGEERAKGNILERFSAQQFPDLHSELNLSSLELGDSALYFCASSPGGGPYVGQYFGPGTRLTVT.

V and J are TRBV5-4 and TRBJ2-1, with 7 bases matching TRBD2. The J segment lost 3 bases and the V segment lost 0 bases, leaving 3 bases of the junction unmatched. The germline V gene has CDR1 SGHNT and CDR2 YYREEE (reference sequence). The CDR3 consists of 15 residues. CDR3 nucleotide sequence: TGTGCCAGCAGCTTGGACCGGGGGGACTACAATGAGCAGTTCTTC. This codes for CASSLDRGDYNEQFF.

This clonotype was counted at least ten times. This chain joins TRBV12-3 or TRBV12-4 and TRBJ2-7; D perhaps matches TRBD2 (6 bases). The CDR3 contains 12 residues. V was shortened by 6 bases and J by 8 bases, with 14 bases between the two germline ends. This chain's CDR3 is CASSRDFTKQYF. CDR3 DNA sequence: TGTGCCAGCAGCCGGGACTTTACGAAGCAGTACTTC.

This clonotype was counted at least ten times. The CDR3 region is CASSYSTTAGNEQFF. CDR3 bases: TGTGCCAGCAGTTACTCGACCACAGCGGGGAATGAGCAGTTCTTC. V gene TRBV6-5 combines with J gene TRBJ2-1; 7 nucleotides match TRBD2. The CDR3 runs to 15 residues. Germline V gives CDR1 MNHEY, CDR2 SVGAGI. The ends lost 0 bases at V and 7 bases at J; junction bases unmatched: 6.